This T cell receptor (beta chain) was sequenced in a study of circulating and synovial CD4+ cells in juvenile arthritis. General study points: CPL and bulk CD4 samples differed at least tenfold in T cell genomes.

Clones were read by immunoSEQ multiplex PCR, and TCRdb kept only the in-frame ones, dropping some. The profile shows about 32,000 clones, 90% to 95% of them singletons. J gave up 5 bases and V 5 bases, and 7 bases lay outside the gene matches. Per the germline V gene, CDR1 is SNHLY and CDR2 is FYNNEI. The CDR3 sequence is 14 residues long. Of note for this clone: Its target is not known.

The receptor's source is a human donor with juvenile idiopathic arthritis. The sequencing input was CD4+ T cells from blood. The V call is TRBV2, the J call TRBJ2-5; 8 bases fit TRBD1. The CDR3 protein is CASSTDRGWETQYF. For the CDR3, the DNA is TGTGCCAGCAGTACCGACAGGGGTTGGGAGACCCAGTACTTC.